These 26 T cell receptor beta chains share one sample of origin, sequenced in a study of blood T cell repertoires in COVID-19. Only in-frame clones appear in the TCRdb table, and some are missing; sequencing was by immunoSEQ multiplex PCR. The table has roughly 140,000 clones, about 87% seen once. The sequenced sample consisted of peripheral blood. All receptors derive from a human donor in a cohort sampled during active COVID-19.

This clone was observed a handful of times. This chain joins TRBV7-3 and TRBJ2-1, with 12 positions matching TRBD2. Germline loops: CDR1 SGHTA, CDR2 FQGTGA. Trimming took 2 bases from V and 6 from J; bases not matched to a gene: 5. The CDR3 has 16 residues. The CDR3 bases are TGTGCCAGCAGCTTAGAAAGGACTAGCGGGACCAATGAGCAGTTCTTC. Protein product: CASSLERTSGTNEQFF.

The V gene is TRBV28, the J gene TRBJ2-2; the D gene is possibly TRBD1 (7 bases). The CDR3 contains 14 residues. From germline, CDR1 is MDHEN and CDR2 SYDVKM. V was trimmed by 3 bases and J by 5 bases, leaving 10 bases between them. CDR3 sequence reads: CASSLAGGTGELFF. The CDR3 coding sequence is TGTGCCAGCAGTTTGGCAGGGGGGACCGGGGAGCTGTTTTTT. The full variable domain, rest sourced from reference TRBV28 and TRBJ2-2, is DVKVTQSSRYLVKRTGEKVFLECVQDMDHENMFWYRQDPGLGLRLIYFSYDVKMKEKGDIPEGYSVSREKKERFSLILESASTNQTSMYLCASSLAGGTGELFFGEGSRLTVL.

The rearrangement links TRBV29-1 to TRBJ2-5, with 7 bases that match TRBD1. The junction had 14 bases not matched to a gene; V was cut back by 8 bases and J by 5 bases. Germline V gene sequence: CDR1 SQVTM, CDR2 ANQGSEA. The CDR3 length is 14 residues. CDR3 nucleotides: TGCAGCATCCGACAGGGCAAGTGGGAGGAGACCCAGTACTTC. This codes for CSIRQGKWEETQYF.

The gene calls are TRBV28 and TRBJ2-7; 8 positions match TRBD2. The CDR3 runs to 13 residues. CDR1 and CDR2 (germline): MDHEN, SYDVKM. V lost 4 bases and J lost 4; bases outside the gene matches: 3. The CDR3 region has the DNA TGTGCCAGCAGTTCCGGGAGGGGTTACGAGCAGTACTTC. Its protein is CASSSGRGYEQYF.

J is TRBJ2-3 and V is TRBV5-1; 8 bases agree with TRBD2. There are 17 residues in the CDR3. Trimming cost V 2 bases and J 2 bases; bases outside gene matches: 10. The germline CDR1 and CDR2 sequences are SGHRS and YFSETQ. CDR3 residues: CASSFPGGPKDTDTQYF. The CDR3 bases are TGCGCCAGCAGCTTCCCGGGAGGGCCTAAGGACACAGATACGCAGTATTTT.

The rearrangement uses TRBV3-1 (or the pseudogene TRBV3-2) and TRBJ2-1; 7 bases match TRBD2. CDR1 is LGHDT, CDR2 YNNKEL, per germline (reference sequence). This CDR3 contains 16 residues. V shed 0 bases and J 2 bases; nucleotides not matched to a gene: 4. The CDR3 DNA follows: TGTGCCAGCAGCCAAGAAGACCGGGGGGCCTACAATGAGCAGTTCTTC. Translated: CASSQEDRGAYNEQFF.

The chain uses TRBV11-2 and TRBJ1-1; D may be TRBD1 (6 bases). Trimming pared 0 bases from V and 4 bases from J, leaving 9 bases between. The CDR3 covers 14 residues. Germline loops: CDR1 SGHAT, CDR2 FQNNGV. CDR3 residues: CASSLDQGGTEAFF. The CDR3 coding sequence is TGTGCCAGCAGCTTAGATCAAGGGGGCACTGAAGCTTTCTTT.

V gene TRBV28 combines with J gene TRBJ2-1, with 9 bases identical to TRBD1. The CDR3 contains 16 residues. The germline CDR1 and CDR2 sequences are MDHEN and SYDVKM. V shed 3 bases and J 7 bases; nucleotides not matched to a gene: 10. This CDR3 is CASSFRVGTGYNEQFF. Written as DNA, the CDR3 is TGTGCCAGCAGTTTTAGGGTTGGGACAGGGTATAATGAGCAGTTCTTC.

This chain joins TRBV28 and TRBJ2-7; D gene ambiguous. The V end lost 9 bases, the J end lost 2 bases, and 8 bases lay between the germline ends. Germline CDR1 and CDR2: MDHEN and SYDVKM. CDR3 length: 11 residues. The CDR3 DNA is TGTGCCAGACAGTACACCTACGAGCAGTACTTC. The encoded protein is CARQYTYEQYF.

The chain couples TRBV18 to TRBJ1-3; D might be TRBD1 (5 bases). The CDR3 runs to 15 residues. V was pared by 4 bases and J by 4 bases, with 14 bases between. The germline gives CDR1 KGHSH, CDR2 LQKENI. The CDR3, as DNA: TGTGCCAGCTCACAGGGGCCCGCTACGGGAAACACCATATATTTT. This encodes CASSQGPATGNTIYF.

This clone was seen just once. The V call is TRBV5-1, the J call TRBJ2-2; D unclear. The germline CDR1 and CDR2 sequences are SGHRS and YFSETQ. The CDR3 is 15 amino acids. The ends were cut back, 4 bases at V and 4 bases at J, with 14 bases in the middle. CDR3 sequence (DNA): TGCGCCAGCAGCCTTGTCCCTAAAGCCACCGGGGAGCTGTTTTTT. This encodes CASSLVPKATGELFF.

This sequence joins TRBV5-1 and TRBJ2-5, with 12 bases aligning to TRBD1. This CDR3 is 16 amino acids long. Germline lookup yields CDR1 SGHRS and CDR2 YFSETQ. The trim removed 4 bases at V and 5 bases at J, leaving 9 bases unmatched. The CDR3, as DNA: TGCGCCAGCAGCGATCCGGGACAGGGGGCATGGGAGACCCAGTACTTC. It yields the protein CASSDPGQGAWETQYF. Variable domain in full (rest from reference TRBV5-1 and TRBJ2-5): KAGVTQTPRYLIKTRGQQVTLSCSPISGHRSVSWYQQTPGQGLQFLFEYFSETQRNKGNFPGRFSGRQFSNSRSEMNVSTLELGDSALYLCASSDPGQGAWETQYFGPGTRLLVL.

This clone has just one count. The rearrangement joins TRBV5-8 to TRBJ2-7; D is undetermined. V was cut by 3 bases and J by 2 bases, with 21 bases left in between. Germline V gene data show CDR1 as SGHTS and CDR2 as YDEGEE. CDR3 length equals 17 residues. CDR3 in DNA: TGTGCCAGCAGCTCCGAATTGATTAGCCCCCTAGCCTACGAGCAGTACTTC. It translates to CASSSELISPLAYEQYF.

The chain uses TRBV5-5 and TRBJ1-1; no reliable D call. The germline V gene has CDR1 SGHKS and CDR2 YYEKEE (reference sequence). Between the trimmed V and J ends, which lost 6 bases and 5 bases, there was a span of 20 bases. The CDR3 is made up of 15 amino acids. The CDR3 bases are TGTGCCAGCACCTATGCTGGGGAGGGATTGACTGAAGCTTTCTTT. This gives the protein CASTYAGEGLTEAFF.

The CDR3 DNA follows: TGTGCCAGCAGCGTACAGGCCCCCTCTGGGGCCAACGTCCTGACTTTC. Translation gives CASSVQAPSGANVLTF. This chain links TRBV7-6 with TRBJ2-6, with TRBD1 as a possible D gene (5 bases). Per germline, CDR1 SGHVS and CDR2 FNYEAQ. V was clipped by 5 bases and J by 0 bases, with 11 bases between them. The CDR3 is 16 amino acids.

The rearrangement joins TRBV4-1 to TRBJ2-5; 13 bases are shared with TRBD2. V lost 4 bases, J lost 4 bases, and 6 bases stayed unmatched. This CDR3 has 16 residues. The germline gives CDR1 MGHRA, CDR2 YSYEKL. The CDR3 sequence is CASSPSGLAGRETQYF. As DNA, the CDR3 is TGCGCCAGCAGCCCCTCGGGACTAGCGGGAAGAGAGACCCAGTACTTC.

The rearrangement uses TRBV20-1 and TRBJ2-3, with TRBD1 identical over 8 bases. Germline V gene lookup returns CDR1 DFQATT and CDR2 SNEGSKA (reference sequence). The CDR3 totals 15 residues. The ends lost 3 bases at V and 5 bases at J; junction bases unmatched: 10. This chain's CDR3 is CSASVFRGRGDTQYF. The CDR3 DNA is TGCAGTGCTAGTGTATTCAGGGGGCGCGGAGATACGCAGTATTTT.

Only a few counts were recorded for this clone. V is TRBV6-1 and J is TRBJ2-1; weak D call: TRBD2 (5 bases). Germline lookup yields CDR1 MNHNS and CDR2 SASEGT. The V end was cut by 1 base, the J end by 4 bases, with 11 bases between. The CDR3 sequence is 15 residues long. The CDR3: CASSEESGSYNEQFF. CDR3 nucleotide sequence: TGTGCCAGCAGTGAAGAAAGCGGATCTTACAATGAGCAGTTCTTC.

The chain joins TRBV4-1 to TRBJ2-1, with TRBD1 matching 7 bases. CDR3 size: 16 residues. The ends lost 4 bases at V and 4 bases at J; junction bases unmatched: 10. Germline V gives CDR1 MGHRA, CDR2 YSYEKL. This CDR3 is CASSRRARDRYNEQFF. The DNA for the CDR3 is TGCGCCAGCAGCCGAAGGGCCCGGGACAGATACAATGAGCAGTTCTTC.

The V call is TRBV7-9, the J call TRBJ2-3; 7 bases map to TRBD2. The CDR3 has 15 amino acids. Germline CDR1 and CDR2: SEHNR and FQNEAQ (reference sequence). V lost 2 bases, J lost 5 bases, and 7 bases stayed unmatched. DNA of the CDR3: TGTGCCAGCAGCTTAACGGGAGGCCGTGGAGATACGCAGTATTTT. It yields the protein CASSLTGGRGDTQYF.

The chain is built from TRBV28 and TRBJ1-1; TRBD1 is a possible D gene (5 bases). The CDR3 is 13 amino acids. Germline CDR1 MDHEN, CDR2 SYDVKM. V dropped 5 bases and J dropped 11 bases, with 18 bases sitting between them. CDR3 amino acids: CASSPGGNPRAFF. The DNA of the CDR3 is TGTGCCAGCAGTCCGGGGGGGAACCCGAGGGCTTTCTTT.

This clone has only one observation. As DNA, the CDR3 is TGTGCCAGCAGCCGAGGGGGGGCCGGAGAAGATACGCAGTATTTT. Protein sequence: CASSRGGAGEDTQYF. The chain combines TRBV3-1 (or the pseudogene TRBV3-2) with TRBJ2-3; D is possibly TRBD2 (7 bases). V was pared by 4 bases and J by 5 bases, with 16 bases between. This CDR3 comprises 15 residues. Germline loops: CDR1 LGHDT, CDR2 YNNKEL (reference sequence).

In this sample, this clone turned up a few times. The chain has TRBV7-2 and TRBJ2-4; TRBD2 is a possible D gene (6 bases). Germline V gene lookup returns CDR1 SGHTA and CDR2 FQGNSA. V was shortened by 5 bases and J by 0 bases, with 14 bases between the two germline ends. This CDR3 spans 16 amino acids. CDR3 in amino acids: CASSDRGTVAKNIQYF. The CDR3 DNA reads as TGTGCCAGCAGCGACCGCGGGACGGTAGCCAAAAACATTCAGTACTTC.

The chain carries TRBV14 and TRBJ1-1, with D tentatively TRBD1 (5 bases). V was trimmed by 0 bases and J by 3 bases, leaving 11 bases between them. CDR1 is SGHDN and CDR2 is FVKESK in the germline V gene. This CDR3 region has 15 residues. The DNA of the CDR3 is TGTGCCAGCAGCCAAGATCGAGGGGAGGACACTGAAGCTTTCTTT. Its protein product is CASSQDRGEDTEAFF.

This rearrangement joins TRBV27 to TRBJ2-1; D may be TRBD2 (6 bases). Trimming left V 5 bases short and J 4 bases short, with 12 bases between. From germline, CDR1 is MNHEY and CDR2 SMNVEV (reference sequence). The CDR3 loop spans 14 amino acids. CDR3 in DNA: TGTGCCAGCAGTCTTGCGGGGCCGTACAATGAGCAGTTCTTC. Residues: CASSLAGPYNEQFF.

The chain links TRBV7-8 to TRBJ2-6; no clear D. Germline V gene sequence: CDR1 SGHVS, CDR2 FQNEAQ. The germline V and J ends were trimmed by 3 bases and 2 bases, with 5 bases remaining between them. This CDR3 has 14 residues. CDR3 region: CASSLRTGANVLTF. The CDR3 DNA reads as TGTGCCAGCAGCTTGAGGACTGGGGCCAACGTCCTGACTTTC.